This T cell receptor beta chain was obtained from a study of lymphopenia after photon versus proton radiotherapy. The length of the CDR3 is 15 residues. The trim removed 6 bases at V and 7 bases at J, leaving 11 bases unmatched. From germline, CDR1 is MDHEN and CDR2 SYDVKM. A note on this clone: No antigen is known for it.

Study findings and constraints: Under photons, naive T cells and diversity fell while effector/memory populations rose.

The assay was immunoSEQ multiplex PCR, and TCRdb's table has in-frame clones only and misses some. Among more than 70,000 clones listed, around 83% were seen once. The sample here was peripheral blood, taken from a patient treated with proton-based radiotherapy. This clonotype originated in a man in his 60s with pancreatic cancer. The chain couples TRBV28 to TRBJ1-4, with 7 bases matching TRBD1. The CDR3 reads CASSRDRAFGEKLFF. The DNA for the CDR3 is TGTGCCAGCAGCCGAGACAGGGCCTTTGGTGAAAAACTGTTTTTT.